The source of this T cell receptor (beta chain) is a study of CD8 T cells in ankylosing spondylitis. Study-wide results and caveats: About eight highly homologous variants made up a TCR beta motif that seemed to typify ankylosing spondylitis blood.

TCRdb recomputed calls from the 5' RACE reads with MiXCR, one row per CDR3 protein. This sample has roughly 450,000 distinct CDR3 sequences, with roughly 25% found just once. V lost 5 bases, J lost 4 bases, and 8 bases stayed unmatched. This CDR3 is 15 amino acids long. The germline gives CDR1 SEHNR, CDR2 FQNEAQ (reference sequence). As for this clonotype: Its antigen is still unknown.

The receptor was derived from a male donor with ankylosing spondylitis. The sequenced material came from blood, either unsorted or a sorted T cell fraction (not recorded which). This chain joins TRBV7-9 and TRBJ1-1, with 9 bases aligning to TRBD1. CDR3 coding DNA: TGTGCCAGCAGCAGAGCGACAGGGGGAGTCACTGAAGCTTTCTTT. It encodes CASSRATGGVTEAFF.